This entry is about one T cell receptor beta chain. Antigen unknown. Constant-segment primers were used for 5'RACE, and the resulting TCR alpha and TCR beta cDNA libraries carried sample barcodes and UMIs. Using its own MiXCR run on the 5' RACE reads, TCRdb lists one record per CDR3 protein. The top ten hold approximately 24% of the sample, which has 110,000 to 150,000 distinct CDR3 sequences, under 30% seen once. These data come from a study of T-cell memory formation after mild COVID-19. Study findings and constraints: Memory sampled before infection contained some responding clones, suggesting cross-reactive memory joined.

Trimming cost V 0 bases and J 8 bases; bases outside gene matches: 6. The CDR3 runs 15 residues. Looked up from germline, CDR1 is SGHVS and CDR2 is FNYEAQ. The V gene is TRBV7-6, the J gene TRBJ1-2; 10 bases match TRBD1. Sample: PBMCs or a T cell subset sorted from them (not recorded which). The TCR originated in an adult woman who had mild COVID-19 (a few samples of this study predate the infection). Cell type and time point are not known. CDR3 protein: CASSLARQGARGYTF. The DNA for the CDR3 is TGTGCCAGCAGCTTAGCGCGACAGGGGGCGCGAGGCTACACCTTC.